The 16 T cell receptor beta chains given below trace back to one sample, sequenced in a study of T cell changes during pregnancy in multiple sclerosis. Method: immunoSEQ multiplex PCR; TCRdb's copy keeps in-frame clones and lacks some. The table records roughly 120,000 clones, about 94% of them present only once. The sequenced sample was peripheral blood, obtained in the third trimester of pregnancy. All receptors come from a female donor with multiple sclerosis, enrolled in a pregnancy study.

This clone was detected once. V and J are TRBV29-1 and TRBJ2-2; 8 bases are a match to TRBD1. Germline V gene data show CDR1 as SQVTM and CDR2 as ANQGSEA. This CDR3 spans 15 amino acids. Trimming at V came to 0 bases and at J to 6 bases, leaving 6 bases not matched to a gene. CDR3 amino acids: CSVEEYDRGSGELFF. As DNA, the CDR3 is TGCAGCGTTGAAGAATATGACAGGGGATCCGGGGAGCTGTTTTTT.

The chain links TRBV19 to TRBJ2-4, with 7 bases fitting TRBD1. This CDR3 contains 15 residues. Germline loops: CDR1 LNHDA, CDR2 SQIVND (reference sequence). V gave up 4 bases and J gave up 6 bases; unmatched junction bases: 9. CDR3 amino acids: CASSNIDRVGNIQYF. In DNA, the CDR3 is TGTGCCAGTAGTAATATTGACAGGGTAGGAAACATTCAGTACTTC. The whole variable domain, filled in from reference TRBV19 and TRBJ2-4, reads DGGITQSPKYLFRKEGQNVTLSCEQNLNHDAMYWYRQDPGQGLRLIYYSQIVNDFQKGDIAEGYSVSREKKESFPLTVTSAQKNPTAFYLCASSNIDRVGNIQYFGAGTRLSVL.

This chain connects TRBV6-1 to TRBJ1-4; D remains unclear. CDR1 MNHNS and CDR2 SASEGT come from the germline V gene. Between the trimmed V and J ends, which lost 11 bases and 4 bases, there was a span of 14 bases. This CDR3 has 13 residues. The CDR3 loop reads CACNSGYNEKLFF. Here the CDR3 DNA reads TGTGCCTGCAACAGTGGTTATAATGAAAAACTGTTTTTT.

The chain is built from TRBV6-1 and TRBJ1-1; D possibly corresponds to TRBD1 (6 bases). The CDR3 consists of 15 residues. Trimming cost V 0 bases and J 7 bases, with 15 bases left between them. Germline CDR1 reads MNHNS; CDR2 reads SASEGT. Here the CDR3 DNA reads TGTGCCAGCAGTGAAGCGGGCGGGGGGGCGGATGAAGCTTTCTTT. Encoded protein: CASSEAGGGADEAFF.

V is TRBV7-9 and J is TRBJ2-1; 10 bases agree with TRBD1. The trim removed 3 bases at V and 3 bases at J, leaving 2 bases unmatched. There are 15 residues in the CDR3. Germline V gene lookup returns CDR1 SEHNR and CDR2 FQNEAQ (reference sequence). As DNA, the CDR3 is TGTGCCAGCAGCTTGAGGACAGGGGGCTACAATGAGCAGTTCTTC. This translates into CASSLRTGGYNEQFF.

The chain combines TRBV29-1 with TRBJ2-5; D is perhaps TRBD1 (6 bases). This CDR3 spans 11 amino acids. CDR1 and CDR2 (germline): SQVTM, ANQGSEA. V was trimmed by 8 bases and J by 6 bases, leaving 13 bases between them. CDR3 loop: CSWGQGQTQYF. CDR3 in DNA: TGCAGCTGGGGGCAGGGACAGACCCAGTACTTC.

This chain links TRBV5-8 with TRBJ1-3, with unresolved D. The germline V and J ends were trimmed by 4 bases and 5 bases, with 13 bases remaining between them. The CDR3 sequence is 14 residues long. The germline CDR1 and CDR2 sequences are SGHTS and YDEGEE. The CDR3 DNA is TGTGCCAGCAGCCCAACTTACCGCAGAAACACCATATATTTT. It translates to CASSPTYRRNTIYF.

The chain has TRBV5-4 and TRBJ2-2; D call uncertain. The CDR3 loop spans 15 amino acids. Germline loops: CDR1 SGHNT, CDR2 YYREEE (reference sequence). V lost 0 bases and J lost 0, with 6 bases in between. For the CDR3, the DNA is TGTGCCAGCAGCTTGGATTCCGCGAACACCGGGGAGCTGTTTTTT. Translating it yields CASSLDSANTGELFF.

The chain carries TRBV30 and TRBJ1-4; tentatively, D is TRBD1 (6 bases). Trimming took off 3 bases at V and 1 base at J, with 18 bases between the two ends. CDR3 size: 17 residues. CDR1 GTSNPN and CDR2 SVGIG come from the germline V gene (reference sequence). CDR3 residues: CAWSDSFYRVTNEKLFF. The CDR3 region has the DNA TGTGCCTGGAGCGATTCCTTTTACAGGGTAACTAATGAAAAACTGTTTTTT.

This rearrangement joins TRBV2 to TRBJ2-1; TRBD1 matches 8 bases. CDR3 length: 14 amino acids. In germline, CDR1 is SNHLY, CDR2 FYNNEI. V shed 6 bases, J shed 1 base, and the junction held 2 bases outside the gene matches. The CDR3 region is CASSDRGSYNEQFF. The CDR3 coding sequence is TGTGCCAGCAGCGACAGGGGATCCTACAATGAGCAGTTCTTC.

The chain links TRBV6-6 to TRBJ1-1, with D possibly being TRBD1 (5 bases). Germline V gene lookup returns CDR1 MNHNY and CDR2 SVGAGI (reference sequence). V gave up 2 bases and J gave up 3 bases, with 13 bases separating them. The CDR3 has 15 amino acids. The CDR3 DNA reads as TGTGCCAGCAGTTACCTAATCGGCAGGGACACTGAAGCTTTCTTT. Its translation is CASSYLIGRDTEAFF.

The CDR3 bases are TGTGCCAGCAGATCGGGTTCCTATAATTCACCCCTCCACTTT. This gives the protein CASRSGSYNSPLHF. The chain joins TRBV27 to TRBJ1-6; D unclear. Trimming stripped 6 bases from V and 1 base from J, with 7 bases between. Germline V gives CDR1 MNHEY, CDR2 SMNVEV (reference sequence). There are 14 residues in the CDR3.

V gene TRBV9 combines with J gene TRBJ2-3; 7 bases are shared with TRBD2. CDR1 is SGDLS and CDR2 is YYNGEE in the germline V gene. V was clipped by 3 bases and J by 8 bases; unmatched bases: 3. The CDR3 runs 12 residues. The CDR3: CASSEGRATQYF. Here the CDR3 DNA reads TGTGCCAGCAGCGAGGGGAGGGCTACGCAGTATTTT.

This chain joins TRBV10-2 and TRBJ2-7; 11 bases are shared with TRBD1. Germline CDR1 and CDR2: WSHSY and SAAADI. The CDR3 is made up of 15 amino acids. V trimming: 6 bases; J trimming: 7 bases; junction bases outside the gene matches: 11. CDR3 bases: TGCGCCAGCAGCCCGAGGGACAGGGGGGAGTGGGAGCAGTACTTC. It is translated as CASSPRDRGEWEQYF.

V usage is TRBV7-9 and J usage is TRBJ1-5; 9 positions match TRBD1. The CDR3 covers 15 residues. Germline V lookup: CDR1 SEHNR, CDR2 FQNEAQ (reference sequence). The V and J ends lost 4 bases and 7 bases, in that order; junction bases with no gene match: 8. CDR3 sequence reads: CASSSDGQGIQPQHF. The CDR3 DNA reads as TGTGCCAGCAGCTCAGATGGACAGGGGATCCAGCCCCAGCATTTT.

The chain has TRBV30 and TRBJ1-1; 8 nucleotides line up with TRBD1. The length of the CDR3 is 13 residues. V shed 2 bases, J shed 6 bases, and the junction held 5 bases outside the gene matches. Germline-derived CDR1 and CDR2 are GTSNPN and SVGIG (reference sequence). DNA for the CDR3: TGTGCCTGGAGTCAGGACAGGGCCCCTGAAGCTTTCTTT. Encoded protein: CAWSQDRAPEAFF.